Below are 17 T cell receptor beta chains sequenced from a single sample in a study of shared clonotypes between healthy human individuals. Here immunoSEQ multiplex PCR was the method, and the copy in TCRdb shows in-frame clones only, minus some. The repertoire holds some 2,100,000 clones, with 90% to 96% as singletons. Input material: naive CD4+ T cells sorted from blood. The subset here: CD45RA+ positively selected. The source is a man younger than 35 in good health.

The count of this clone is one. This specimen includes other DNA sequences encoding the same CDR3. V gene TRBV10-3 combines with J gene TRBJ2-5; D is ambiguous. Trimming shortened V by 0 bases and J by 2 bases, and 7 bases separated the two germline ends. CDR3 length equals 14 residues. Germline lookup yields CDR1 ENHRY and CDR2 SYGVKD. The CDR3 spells CAISESPSQETQYF. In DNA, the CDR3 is TGTGCCATCAGTGAGTCTCCCAGTCAAGAGACCCAGTACTTC.

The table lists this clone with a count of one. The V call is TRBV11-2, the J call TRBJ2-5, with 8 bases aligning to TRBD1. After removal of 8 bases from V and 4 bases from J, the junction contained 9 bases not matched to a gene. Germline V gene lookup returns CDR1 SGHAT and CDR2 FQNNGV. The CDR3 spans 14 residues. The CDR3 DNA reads TGTGCCAGCGGGAATCGAGGACAGGGAGAGACCCAGTACTTC. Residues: CASGNRGQGETQYF.

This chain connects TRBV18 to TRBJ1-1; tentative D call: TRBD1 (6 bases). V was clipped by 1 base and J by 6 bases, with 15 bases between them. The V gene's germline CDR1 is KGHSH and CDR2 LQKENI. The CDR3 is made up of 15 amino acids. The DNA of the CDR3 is TGTGCCAGCTCACCACTTACAGGGCGTTCATCTGAAGCTTTCTTT. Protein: CASSPLTGRSSEAFF.

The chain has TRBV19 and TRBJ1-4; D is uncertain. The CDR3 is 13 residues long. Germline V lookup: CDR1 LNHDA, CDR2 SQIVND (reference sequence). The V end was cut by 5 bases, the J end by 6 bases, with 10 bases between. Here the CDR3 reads CASSAGYDEKLFF. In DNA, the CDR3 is TGTGCCAGTAGTGCGGGATATGATGAAAAACTGTTTTTT.

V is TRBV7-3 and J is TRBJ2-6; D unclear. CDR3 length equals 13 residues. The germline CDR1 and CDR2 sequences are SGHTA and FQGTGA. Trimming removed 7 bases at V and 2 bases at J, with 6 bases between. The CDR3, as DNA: TGTGCCAGCACGCCCACTGGGGCCAACGTCCTGACTTTC. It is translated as CASTPTGANVLTF.

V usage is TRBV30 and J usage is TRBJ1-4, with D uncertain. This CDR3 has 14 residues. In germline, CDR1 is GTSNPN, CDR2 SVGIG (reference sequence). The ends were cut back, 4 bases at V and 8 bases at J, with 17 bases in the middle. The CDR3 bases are TGTGCCTGGACACACGGGCTCCTGGAGGAAAAACTGTTTTTT. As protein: CAWTHGLLEEKLFF.

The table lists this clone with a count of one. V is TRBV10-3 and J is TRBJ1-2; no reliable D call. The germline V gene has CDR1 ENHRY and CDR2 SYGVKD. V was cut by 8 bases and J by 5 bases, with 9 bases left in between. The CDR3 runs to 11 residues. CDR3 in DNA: TGTGCCATCCGGGGAAATTATGGCTACACCTTC. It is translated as CAIRGNYGYTF.

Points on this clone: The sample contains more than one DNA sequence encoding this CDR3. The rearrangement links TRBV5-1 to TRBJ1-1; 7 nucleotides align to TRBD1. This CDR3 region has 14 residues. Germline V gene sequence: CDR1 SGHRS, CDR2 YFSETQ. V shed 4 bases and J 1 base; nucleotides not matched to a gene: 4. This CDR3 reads CASSGGQANTEAFF. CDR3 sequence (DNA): TGCGCCAGCAGCGGAGGACAGGCGAACACTGAAGCTTTCTTT.

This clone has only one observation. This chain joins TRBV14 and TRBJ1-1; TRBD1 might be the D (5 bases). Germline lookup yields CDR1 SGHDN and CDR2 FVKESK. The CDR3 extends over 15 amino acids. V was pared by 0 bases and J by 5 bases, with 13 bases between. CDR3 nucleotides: TGTGCCAGCAGCCAAGATGGCCCAGGGAGGACTGAAGCTTTCTTT. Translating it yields CASSQDGPGRTEAFF.

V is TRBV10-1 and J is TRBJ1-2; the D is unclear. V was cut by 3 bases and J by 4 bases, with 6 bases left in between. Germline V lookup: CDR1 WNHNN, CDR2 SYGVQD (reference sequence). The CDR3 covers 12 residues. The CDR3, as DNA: TGCGCCAGCAGTGATGGTAGCTATGGCTACACCTTC. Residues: CASSDGSYGYTF.

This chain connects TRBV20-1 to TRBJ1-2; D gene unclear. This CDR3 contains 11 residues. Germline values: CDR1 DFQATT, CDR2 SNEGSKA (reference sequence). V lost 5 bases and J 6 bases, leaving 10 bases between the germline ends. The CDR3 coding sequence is TGCAGTGCTGAGAGGCCCCATGGCTACACCTTC. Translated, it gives CSAERPHGYTF.

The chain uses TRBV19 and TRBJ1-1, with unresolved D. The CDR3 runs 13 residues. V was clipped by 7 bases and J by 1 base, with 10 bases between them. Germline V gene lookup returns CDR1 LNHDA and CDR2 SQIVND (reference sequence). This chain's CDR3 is CASTGQPNTEAFF. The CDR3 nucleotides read TGTGCCAGTACTGGTCAGCCGAACACTGAAGCTTTCTTT. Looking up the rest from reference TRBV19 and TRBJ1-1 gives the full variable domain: DGGITQSPKYLFRKEGQNVTLSCEQNLNHDAMYWYRQDPGQGLRLIYYSQIVNDFQKGDIAEGYSVSREKKESFPLTVTSAQKNPTAFYLCASTGQPNTEAFFGQGTRLTVV.

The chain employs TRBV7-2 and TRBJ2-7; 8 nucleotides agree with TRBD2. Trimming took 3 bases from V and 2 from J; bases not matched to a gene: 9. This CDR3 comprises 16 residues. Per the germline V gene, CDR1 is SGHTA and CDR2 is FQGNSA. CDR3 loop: CASSFAGGGIPYEQYF. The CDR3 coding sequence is TGTGCCAGCAGCTTCGCGGGCGGGGGGATCCCCTACGAGCAGTACTTC.

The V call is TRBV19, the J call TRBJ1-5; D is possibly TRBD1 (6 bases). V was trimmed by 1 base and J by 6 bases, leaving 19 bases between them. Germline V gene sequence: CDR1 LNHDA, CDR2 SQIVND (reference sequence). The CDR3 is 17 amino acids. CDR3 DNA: TGTGCCAGTAGTATAGGAAAACAGGGTAGAGGGGTTCAGCCCCAGCATTTT. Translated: CASSIGKQGRGVQPQHF.

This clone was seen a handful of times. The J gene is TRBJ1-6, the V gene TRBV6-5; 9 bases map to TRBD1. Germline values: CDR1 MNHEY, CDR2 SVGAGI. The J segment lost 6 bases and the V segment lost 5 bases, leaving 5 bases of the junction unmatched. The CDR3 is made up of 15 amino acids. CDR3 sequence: CASSGRTGANSPLHF. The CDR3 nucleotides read TGTGCCAGCAGTGGCCGGACAGGGGCTAATTCACCCCTCCACTTT.

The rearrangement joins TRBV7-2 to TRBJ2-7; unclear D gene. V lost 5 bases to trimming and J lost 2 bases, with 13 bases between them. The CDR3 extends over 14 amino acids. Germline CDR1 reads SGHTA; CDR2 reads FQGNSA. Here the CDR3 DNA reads TGTGCCAGCAGCCTGATCGGCCGGACCTACGAGCAGTACTTC. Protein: CASSLIGRTYEQYF. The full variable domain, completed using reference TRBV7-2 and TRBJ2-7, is GAGVSQSPSNKVTEKGKDVELRCDPISGHTALYWYRQSLGQGLEFLIYFQGNSAPDKSGLPSDRFSAERTGGSVSTLTIQRTQQEDSAVYLCASSLIGRTYEQYFGPGTRLTVT.

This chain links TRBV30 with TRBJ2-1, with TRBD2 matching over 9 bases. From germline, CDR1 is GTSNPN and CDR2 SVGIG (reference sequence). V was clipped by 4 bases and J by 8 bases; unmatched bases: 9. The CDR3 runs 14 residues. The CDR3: CAWKRRGGLDEQFF. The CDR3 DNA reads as TGTGCCTGGAAGCGGCGGGGGGGCCTTGATGAGCAGTTCTTC.